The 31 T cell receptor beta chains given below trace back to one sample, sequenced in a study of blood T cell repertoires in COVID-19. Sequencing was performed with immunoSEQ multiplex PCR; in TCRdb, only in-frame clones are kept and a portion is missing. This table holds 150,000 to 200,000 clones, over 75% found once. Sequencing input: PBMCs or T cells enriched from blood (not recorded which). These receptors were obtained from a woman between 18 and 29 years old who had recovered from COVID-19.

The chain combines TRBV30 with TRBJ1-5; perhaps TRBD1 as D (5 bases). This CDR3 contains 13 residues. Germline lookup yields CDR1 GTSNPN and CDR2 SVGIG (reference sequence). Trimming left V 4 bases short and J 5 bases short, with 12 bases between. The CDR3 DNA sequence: TGTGCCTGGACTTCAGCGGGGGATCAGCCCCAGCATTTT. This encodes CAWTSAGDQPQHF.

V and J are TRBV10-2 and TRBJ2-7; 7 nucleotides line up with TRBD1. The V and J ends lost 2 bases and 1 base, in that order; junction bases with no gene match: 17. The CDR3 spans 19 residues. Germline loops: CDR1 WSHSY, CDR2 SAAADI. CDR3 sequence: CASSERGRGKIGVSYEQYF. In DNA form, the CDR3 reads TGCGCCAGCAGTGAGAGGGGCAGGGGGAAAATAGGAGTATCCTACGAGCAGTACTTC.

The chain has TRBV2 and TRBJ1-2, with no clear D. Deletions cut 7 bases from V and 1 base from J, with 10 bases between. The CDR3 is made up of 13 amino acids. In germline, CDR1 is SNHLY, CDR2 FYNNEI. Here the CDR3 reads CASIPEDNYGYTF. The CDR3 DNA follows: TGTGCCAGCATTCCAGAAGATAACTATGGCTACACCTTC. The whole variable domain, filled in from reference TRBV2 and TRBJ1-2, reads EPEVTQTPSHQVTQMGQEVILRCVPISNHLYFYWYRQILGQKVEFLVSFYNNEISEKSEIFDDQFSVERPDGSNFTLKIRSTKLEDSAMYFCASIPEDNYGYTFGSGTRLTVV.

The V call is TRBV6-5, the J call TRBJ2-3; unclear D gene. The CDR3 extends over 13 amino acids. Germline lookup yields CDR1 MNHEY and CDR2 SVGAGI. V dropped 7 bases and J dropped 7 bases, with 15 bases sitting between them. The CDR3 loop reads CASTNPQSYTQYF. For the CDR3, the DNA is TGTGCCAGCACCAACCCCCAGTCTTATACGCAGTATTTT.

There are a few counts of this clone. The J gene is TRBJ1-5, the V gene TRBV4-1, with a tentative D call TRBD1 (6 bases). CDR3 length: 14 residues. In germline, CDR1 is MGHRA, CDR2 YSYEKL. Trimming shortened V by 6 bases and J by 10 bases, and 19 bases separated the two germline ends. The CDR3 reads CASSPTGALVPQHF. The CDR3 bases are TGCGCCAGCAGTCCGACAGGAGCTCTAGTACCCCAGCATTTT.

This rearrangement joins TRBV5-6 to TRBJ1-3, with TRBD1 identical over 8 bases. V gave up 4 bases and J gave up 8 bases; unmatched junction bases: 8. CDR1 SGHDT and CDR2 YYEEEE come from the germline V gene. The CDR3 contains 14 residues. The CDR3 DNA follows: TGTGCCAGCAGCATACAGGGGGAGGGGCACACCATATATTTT. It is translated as CASSIQGEGHTIYF. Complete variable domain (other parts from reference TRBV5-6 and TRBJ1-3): DAGVTQSPTHLIKTRGQQVTLRCSPKSGHDTVSWYQQALGQGPQFIFQYYEEEERQRGNFPDRFSGHQFPNYSSELNVNALLLGDSALYLCASSIQGEGHTIYFGEGSWLTVV.

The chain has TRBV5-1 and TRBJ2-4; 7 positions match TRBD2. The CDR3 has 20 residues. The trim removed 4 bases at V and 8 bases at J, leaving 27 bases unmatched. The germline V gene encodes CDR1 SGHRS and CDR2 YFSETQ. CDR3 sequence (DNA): TGCGCCAGCAGCCGAATTCCGCCGGCGGGTACAACCTCACGGGAGGACATTCAGTACTTC. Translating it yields CASSRIPPAGTTSREDIQYF.

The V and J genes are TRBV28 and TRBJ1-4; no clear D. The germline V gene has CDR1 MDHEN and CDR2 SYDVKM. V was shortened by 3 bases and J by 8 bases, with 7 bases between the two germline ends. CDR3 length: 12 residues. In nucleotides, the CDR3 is TGTGCCAGCAGTTTGTCCGAGGAAAAACTGTTTTTT. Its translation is CASSLSEEKLFF.

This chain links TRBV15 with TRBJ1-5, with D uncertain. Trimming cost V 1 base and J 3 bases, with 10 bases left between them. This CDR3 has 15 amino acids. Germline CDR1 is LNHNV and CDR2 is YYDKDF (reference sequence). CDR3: CATSRVGAYNQPQHF. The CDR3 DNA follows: TGTGCCACCAGCAGAGTGGGAGCATACAATCAGCCCCAGCATTTT.

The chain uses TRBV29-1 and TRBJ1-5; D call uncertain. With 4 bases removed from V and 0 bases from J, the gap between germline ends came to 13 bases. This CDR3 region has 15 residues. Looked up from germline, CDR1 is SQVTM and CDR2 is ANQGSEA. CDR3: CSVGGFEDSNQPQHF. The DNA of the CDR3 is TGCAGCGTTGGTGGGTTCGAGGATAGCAATCAGCCCCAGCATTTT.

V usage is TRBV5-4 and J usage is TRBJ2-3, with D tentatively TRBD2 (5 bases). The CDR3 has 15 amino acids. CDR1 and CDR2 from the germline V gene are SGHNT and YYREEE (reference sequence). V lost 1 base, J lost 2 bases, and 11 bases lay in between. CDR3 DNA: TGTGCCAGCAGCTTGTCCACCGGGATCACAGATACGCAGTATTTT. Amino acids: CASSLSTGITDTQYF.

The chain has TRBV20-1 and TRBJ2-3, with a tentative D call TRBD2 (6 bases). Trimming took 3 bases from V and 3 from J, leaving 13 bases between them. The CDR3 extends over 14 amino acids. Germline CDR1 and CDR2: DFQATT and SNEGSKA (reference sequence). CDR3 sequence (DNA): TGCAGTGCTAGTCGTCTAGCGCTAACAGATACGCAGTATTTT. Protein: CSASRLALTDTQYF.

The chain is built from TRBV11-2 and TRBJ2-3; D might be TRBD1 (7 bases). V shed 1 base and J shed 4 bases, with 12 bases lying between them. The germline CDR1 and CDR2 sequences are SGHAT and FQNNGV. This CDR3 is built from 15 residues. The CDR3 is CASSLVTGEADTQYF. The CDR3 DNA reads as TGTGCCAGCAGCTTAGTAACAGGGGAGGCAGATACGCAGTATTTT. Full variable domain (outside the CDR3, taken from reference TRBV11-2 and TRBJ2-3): EAGVAQSPRYKIIEKRQSVAFWCNPISGHATLYWYQQILGQGPKLLIQFQNNGVVDDSQLPKDRFSAERLKGVDSTLKIQPAKLEDSAVYLCASSLVTGEADTQYFGPGTRLTVL.

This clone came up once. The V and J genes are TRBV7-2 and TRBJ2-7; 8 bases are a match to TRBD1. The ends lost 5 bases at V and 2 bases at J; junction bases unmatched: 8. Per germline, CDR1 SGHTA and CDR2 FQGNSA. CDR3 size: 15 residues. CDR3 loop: CASSLTGTGAYEQYF. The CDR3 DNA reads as TGTGCCAGCAGCCTTACCGGGACAGGCGCCTACGAGCAGTACTTC. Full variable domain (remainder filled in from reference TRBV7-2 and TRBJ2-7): GAGVSQSPSNKVTEKGKDVELRCDPISGHTALYWYRQSLGQGLEFLIYFQGNSAPDKSGLPSDRFSAERTGGSVSTLTIQRTQQEDSAVYLCASSLTGTGAYEQYFGPGTRLTVT.

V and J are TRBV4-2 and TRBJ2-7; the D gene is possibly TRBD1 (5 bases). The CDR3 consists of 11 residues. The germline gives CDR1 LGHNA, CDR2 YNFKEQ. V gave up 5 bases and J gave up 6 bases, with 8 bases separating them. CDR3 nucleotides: TGTGCCAGCAGCTCCCAGGGCGAGCAGTACTTC. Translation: CASSSQGEQYF.

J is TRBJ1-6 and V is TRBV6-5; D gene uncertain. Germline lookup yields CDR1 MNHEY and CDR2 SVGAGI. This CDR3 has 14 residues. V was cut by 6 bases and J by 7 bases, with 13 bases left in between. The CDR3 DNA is TGTGCCAGCAGGACGGGTGGATCCAATTCACCCCTCCACTTT. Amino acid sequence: CASRTGGSNSPLHF.

CDR3 DNA: TGTGCCAGTAGTATGGGGCTAGCGGGCCGAGGCGCAGATACGCAGTATTTT. This gives the protein CASSMGLAGRGADTQYF. The J gene is TRBJ2-3, the V gene TRBV19, with TRBD2 identical over 8 bases. Trimming removed 3 bases from V and 4 bases from J; junction bases left unmatched: 12. This CDR3 region has 17 residues. Looked up from germline, CDR1 is LNHDA and CDR2 is SQIVND (reference sequence).

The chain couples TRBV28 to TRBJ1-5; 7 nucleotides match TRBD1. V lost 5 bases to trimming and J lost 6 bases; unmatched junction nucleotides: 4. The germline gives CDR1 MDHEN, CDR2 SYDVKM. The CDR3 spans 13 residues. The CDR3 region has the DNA TGTGCCAGCAGTGAGACAGGGAGTCAGCCCCAGCATTTT. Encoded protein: CASSETGSQPQHF.

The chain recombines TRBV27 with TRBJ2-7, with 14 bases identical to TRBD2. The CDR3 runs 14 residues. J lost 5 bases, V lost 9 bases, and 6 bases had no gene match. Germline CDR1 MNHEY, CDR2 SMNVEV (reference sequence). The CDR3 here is CASGLAGGDHEQYF. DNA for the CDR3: TGTGCCAGTGGACTAGCGGGAGGCGACCACGAGCAGTACTTC.

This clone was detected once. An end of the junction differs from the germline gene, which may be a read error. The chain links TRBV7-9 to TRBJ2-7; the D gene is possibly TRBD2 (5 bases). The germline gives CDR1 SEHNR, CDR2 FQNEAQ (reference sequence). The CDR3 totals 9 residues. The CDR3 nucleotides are TGTGCCAGCAGCCAACTAGAGGACTTC. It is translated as CASSQLEDF.

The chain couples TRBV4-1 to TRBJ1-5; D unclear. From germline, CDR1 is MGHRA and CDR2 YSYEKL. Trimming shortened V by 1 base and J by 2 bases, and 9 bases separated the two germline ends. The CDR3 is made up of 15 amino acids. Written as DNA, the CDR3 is TGCGCCAGCAGCCAAGTAACGCAGGGCAATCAGCCCCAGCATTTT. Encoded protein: CASSQVTQGNQPQHF.

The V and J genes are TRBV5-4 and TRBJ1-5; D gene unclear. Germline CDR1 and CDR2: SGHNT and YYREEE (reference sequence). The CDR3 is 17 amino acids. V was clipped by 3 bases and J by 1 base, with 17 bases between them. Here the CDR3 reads CASSWNPSQASNQPQHF. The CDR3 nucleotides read TGTGCCAGCAGCTGGAACCCTAGTCAAGCCAGCAATCAGCCCCAGCATTTT.

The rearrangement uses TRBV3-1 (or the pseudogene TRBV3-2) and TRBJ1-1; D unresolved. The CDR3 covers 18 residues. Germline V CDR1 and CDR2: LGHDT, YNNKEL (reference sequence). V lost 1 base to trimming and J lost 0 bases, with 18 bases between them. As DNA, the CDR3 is TGTGCCAGCAGCCAAGGGGTGGGCCACCCGCCTCTGAACACTGAAGCTTTCTTT. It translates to CASSQGVGHPPLNTEAFF.

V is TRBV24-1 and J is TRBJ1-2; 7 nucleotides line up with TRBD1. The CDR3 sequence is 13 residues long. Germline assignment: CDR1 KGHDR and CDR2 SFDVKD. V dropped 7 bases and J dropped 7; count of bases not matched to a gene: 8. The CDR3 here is CATRGGGGSGYTF. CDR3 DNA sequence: TGTGCCACCAGAGGAGGGGGCGGGTCTGGCTACACCTTC.

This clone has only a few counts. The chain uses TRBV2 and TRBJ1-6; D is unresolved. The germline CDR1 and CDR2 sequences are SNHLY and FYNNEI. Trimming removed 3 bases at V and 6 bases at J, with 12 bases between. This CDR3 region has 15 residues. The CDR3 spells CASSEEGLSNSPLHF. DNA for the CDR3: TGTGCCAGCAGTGAGGAGGGCTTGAGTAATTCACCCCTCCACTTT.

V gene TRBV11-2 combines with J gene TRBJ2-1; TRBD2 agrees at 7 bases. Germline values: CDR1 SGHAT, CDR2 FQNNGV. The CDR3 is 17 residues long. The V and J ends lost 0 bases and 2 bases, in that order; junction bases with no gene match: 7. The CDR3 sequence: CASSLDITGGAYNEQFF. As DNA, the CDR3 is TGTGCCAGCAGCTTAGATATTACGGGAGGCGCCTACAATGAGCAGTTCTTC.

The CDR3 DNA is TGTGCCAGCTCACTCGGACAGGGCAAAATCGGCACTGAAGCTTTCTTT. Its translation: CASSLGQGKIGTEAFF. The rearrangement links TRBV18 to TRBJ1-1; 8 nucleotides match TRBD1. Per germline, CDR1 KGHSH and CDR2 LQKENI. The trim removed 4 bases at V and 4 bases at J, leaving 11 bases unmatched. This CDR3 region has 16 residues. Full variable domain (outside the CDR3, taken from reference TRBV18 and TRBJ1-1): NAGVMQNPRHLVRRRGQEARLRCSPMKGHSHVYWYRQLPEEGLKFMVYLQKENIIDESGMPKERFSAEFPKEGPSILRIQQVVRGDSAAYFCASSLGQGKIGTEAFFGQGTRLTVV.

CDR3 bases: TGCGCCAGCAGCCAAGAATTGGAGGAACCACGCGTCAATGAGCAGTTCTTC. Translation: CASSQELEEPRVNEQFF. The V gene is TRBV4-3, the J gene TRBJ2-1; TRBD2 might be the D (5 bases). This CDR3 has 17 amino acids. Germline V CDR1 and CDR2: LGHNA, YSLEER. Trimming shortened V by 0 bases and J by 6 bases, and 18 bases separated the two germline ends.

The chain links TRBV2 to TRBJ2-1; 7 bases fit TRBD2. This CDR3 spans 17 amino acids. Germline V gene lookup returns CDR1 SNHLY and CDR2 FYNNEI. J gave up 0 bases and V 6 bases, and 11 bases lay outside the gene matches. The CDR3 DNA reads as TGTGCCAGCAGGTCGGGAGGACGGGGTGGCTCCTACAATGAGCAGTTCTTC. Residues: CASRSGGRGGSYNEQFF.

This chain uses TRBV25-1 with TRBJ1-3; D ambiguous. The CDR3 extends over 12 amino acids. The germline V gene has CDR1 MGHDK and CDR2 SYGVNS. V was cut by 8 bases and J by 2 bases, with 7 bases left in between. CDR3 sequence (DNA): TGTGCCAGCGGCCCTCCTGGAAACACCATATATTTT. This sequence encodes CASGPPGNTIYF.

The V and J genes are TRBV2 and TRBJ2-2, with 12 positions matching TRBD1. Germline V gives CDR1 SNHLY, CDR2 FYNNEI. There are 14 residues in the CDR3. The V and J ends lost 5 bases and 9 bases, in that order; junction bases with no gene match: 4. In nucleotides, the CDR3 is TGTGCCAGCAGTCCGGGACAGGGGGCCCGGGAGCTGTTTTTT. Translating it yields CASSPGQGARELFF. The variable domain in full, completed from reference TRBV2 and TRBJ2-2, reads EPEVTQTPSHQVTQMGQEVILRCVPISNHLYFYWYRQILGQKVEFLVSFYNNEISEKSEIFDDQFSVERPDGSNFTLKIRSTKLEDSAMYFCASSPGQGARELFFGEGSRLTVL.